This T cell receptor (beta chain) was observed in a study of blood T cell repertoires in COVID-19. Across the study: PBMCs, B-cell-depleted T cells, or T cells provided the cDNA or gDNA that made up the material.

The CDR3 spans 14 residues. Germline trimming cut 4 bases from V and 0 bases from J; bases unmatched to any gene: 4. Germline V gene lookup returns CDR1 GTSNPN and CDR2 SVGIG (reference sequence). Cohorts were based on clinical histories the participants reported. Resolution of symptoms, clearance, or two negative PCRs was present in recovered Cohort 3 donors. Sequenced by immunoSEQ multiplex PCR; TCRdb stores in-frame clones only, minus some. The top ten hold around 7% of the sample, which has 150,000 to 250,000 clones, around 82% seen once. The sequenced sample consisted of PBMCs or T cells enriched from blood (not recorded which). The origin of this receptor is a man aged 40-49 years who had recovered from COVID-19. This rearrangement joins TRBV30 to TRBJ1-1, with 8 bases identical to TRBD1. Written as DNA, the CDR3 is TGTGCCTGGACTCTGGACAGGGTGAACACTGAAGCTTTCTTT. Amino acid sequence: CAWTLDRVNTEAFF.